This TCR beta chain was documented in a study of cytomegalovirus exposure and HLA in healthy donors. Study results and limitations: According to a later analysis, donors in an Asian-associated ancestry cluster reportedly had fewer N-insertions than the roughly 630-donor mean.

The PCR made use of 60 Vbeta and 13 Jbeta primers. Original processing methods: There were about 80 million unique TCR beta chains by a later count, and approximately 10 million of them were shared. Measured with immunoSEQ multiplex PCR; TCRdb has only the in-frame clones, and not every one. The DNA was the basis for D and trimming; V, J and clone size are from that table. The data hold some 140,000 clones, with roughly three quarters observed a single time. Comments on this clone: What it binds is unknown.

Trimming pared 4 bases from V and 5 bases from J, leaving 14 bases between. The CDR3 is 14 amino acids. CDR1 is SNHLY and CDR2 is FYNNEI in the germline V gene. The receptor was isolated from a female donor in good health and CMV-seronegative. The sequencing sample was made of PBMCs. The chain combines TRBV2 with TRBJ2-5; TRBD1 is a possible D gene (5 bases). CDR3 loop: CASSVDSVRETQYF. The CDR3 DNA reads as TGTGCCAGCAGTGTTGACAGTGTCAGGGAGACCCAGTACTTC.